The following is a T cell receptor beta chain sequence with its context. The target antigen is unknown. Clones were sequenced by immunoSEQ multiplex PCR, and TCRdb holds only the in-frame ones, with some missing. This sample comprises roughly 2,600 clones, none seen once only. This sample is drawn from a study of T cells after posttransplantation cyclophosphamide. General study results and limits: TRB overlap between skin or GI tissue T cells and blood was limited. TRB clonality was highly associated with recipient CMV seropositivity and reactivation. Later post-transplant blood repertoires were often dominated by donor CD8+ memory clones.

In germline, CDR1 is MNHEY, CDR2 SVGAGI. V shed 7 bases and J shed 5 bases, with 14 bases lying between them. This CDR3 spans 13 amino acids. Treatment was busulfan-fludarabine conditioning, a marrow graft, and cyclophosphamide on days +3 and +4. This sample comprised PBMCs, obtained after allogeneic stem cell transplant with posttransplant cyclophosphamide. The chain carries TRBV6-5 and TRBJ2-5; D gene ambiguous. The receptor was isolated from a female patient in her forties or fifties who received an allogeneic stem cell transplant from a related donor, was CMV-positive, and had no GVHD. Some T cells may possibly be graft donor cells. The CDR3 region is CASTGSGLETQYF. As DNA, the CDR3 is TGTGCCAGCACCGGTTCTGGGCTGGAGACCCAGTACTTC.